This TCR beta chain appears in the sequencing data of a study of OX40 agonist ivuxolimab in advanced cancers. Turning to the study itself: Ivuxolimab, an antibody that agonizes OX40 (CD134), was administered to the patients. Three patients, one with hepatocellular carcinoma and two with cutaneous melanoma, achieved partial responses.

Systemic immunosuppression or autoimmune disease history was grounds to exclude patients. The investigators sampled blood at baseline, at cycle 4 day 1, and at cycle 7 day 1. Germline CDR1 and CDR2: SGDLS and YYNGEE. There are 14 residues in the CDR3. Some clones are missing from TCRdb's copy, which holds only in-frame ones; the method was immunoSEQ multiplex PCR. The sample contains almost 70,000 clones, approximately 93% of which appear only once. The sequence was collected from an adult with an advanced solid tumor such as melanoma, head and neck, liver or kidney cancer. J is TRBJ2-5 and V is TRBV9, with no clear D. The better agreement between TRBJ2-7 and the DNA end casts doubt on the J call. The material sequenced was CD4+ or CD8+ T cells sorted from blood, taken in a trial of the OX40 agonist ivuxolimab. The DNA for the CDR3 is TGTGCCAGCAGCGTAGCCGGCGAATCCTACGAGCAGTACTTC. Its translation is CASSVAGESYEQYF.